The T cell receptor (beta chain) described here comes from a study of vaccination effects on CD4 cells after COVID-19. About this clone: Its antigen is undetermined.

With the ViraFEST assay, the study expanded antigen-specific CD4+ T cells using viral peptide pools, then sequenced them. Culturing for 10 days preceded CD4+ T cell isolation. Each participant received a vaccine that was either BNT162b2 or mRNA-1273, given as two doses. Sequencing used immunoSEQ multiplex PCR; TCRdb keeps in-frame clones, though not all of them. The data show 20,000 to 30,000 clones, 60% to 80% seen once. In germline, CDR1 is MDHEN, CDR2 SYDVKM. Trimming pared 2 bases from V and 6 bases from J, leaving 17 bases between. CDR3 length: 16 residues. Study results and limitations: Of the vaccine-induced clones from healthy vaccinees, merely 1 of 255 recognized common cold coronaviruses as well. Vaccine- and infection-induced clones showed marked clonal contraction late following vaccination.

The sequence was obtained from a human donor who received a COVID-19 vaccine. Some clones in this sample may be carry-over from other donors' samples. The sequenced sample was CD4+ T cells from PBMCs cultured with SARS-CoV-2 spike peptides, obtained after COVID-19 vaccination. V and J are TRBV28 and TRBJ1-5, with TRBD1 as a possible D gene (5 bases). The CDR3 nucleotides read TGTGCCAGCAGTTTACGCCGGGACTCAGTACGTCAGCCCCAGCATTTT. Translated, it gives CASSLRRDSVRQPQHF.